The clone carrying this T cell receptor (beta chain) was found a few times. Its antigen is currently unknown. The same CDR3 can be traced to other DNA sequences in this sample. V lost 3 bases and J lost 0, with 5 bases in between. The germline gives CDR1 ENHRY, CDR2 SYGVKD. This CDR3 is 13 amino acids long. This record comes from a study of shared clonotypes between healthy human individuals. Sequencing was performed with immunoSEQ multiplex PCR; in TCRdb, only in-frame clones are kept and a portion is missing. The sample consists of 2 million to 2.5 million clones, about nine tenths of them appearing once. A CD45RA+ naive subset and a CD45RA-negative memory subset were split from CD4+ cells. Findings and caveats of the study: Several donors shared 4.5% to 6.5% of their naive CD4 clonotypes. Sorted-subset sequencing, rarefaction showed, was incomplete despite large depth. Non-shared clonotypes had lower generation probabilities than those shared by all four donors.

This TCR came from a man aged 18 to 35 in good health. Some clones in this sample may be carry-over from other donors' samples. What was sequenced was naive CD4+ T cells from PBMCs. This sample's subset: CD45RA+ positively selected. The rearrangement links TRBV10-3 to TRBJ1-1, with a possible D match to TRBD1 (5 bases). CDR3 in DNA: TGTGCCATCAGTGAACAGGTGAACACTGAAGCTTTCTTT. As protein: CAISEQVNTEAFF.